The count of the clone carrying this T cell receptor beta chain is one. Its antigen remains unidentified. This sample was included in a study of T cell responses to AZD1222 COVID-19 vaccine. Study-level information: Investigators merged groups given second doses at roughly 4 or roughly 12 weeks.

This table comes from immunoSEQ multiplex PCR, and its TCRdb copy is limited to in-frame clones, with some not included. The profile shows around 200,000 clones, around nine tenths of them singletons. Study-wide results and limits: At baseline, seropositivity was found in only a handful of AZD1222 recipients. Along spike, vaccine-associated CD4 TCRs were found throughout, with dominance at 160-218 and 743-854. Close to half of spike-specific TCRs reportedly recognize unmutated variant regions.

With V trimmed by 2 bases and J by 0 bases, 10 bases remained unmatched. The germline V gene has CDR1 SGDLS and CDR2 YYNGEE. The CDR3 sequence is 20 residues long. The specimen was peripheral blood, collected on day 0 of AZD1222 vaccination. The TCR comes from an adult in good health. The J gene is TRBJ2-2, the V gene TRBV9; TRBD2 matches 13 bases. The CDR3 here is CASSVHSGTSGATNTGELFF. The CDR3 DNA reads TGTGCCAGCAGCGTCCACTCTGGGACTAGCGGGGCGACGAACACCGGGGAGCTGTTTTTT.